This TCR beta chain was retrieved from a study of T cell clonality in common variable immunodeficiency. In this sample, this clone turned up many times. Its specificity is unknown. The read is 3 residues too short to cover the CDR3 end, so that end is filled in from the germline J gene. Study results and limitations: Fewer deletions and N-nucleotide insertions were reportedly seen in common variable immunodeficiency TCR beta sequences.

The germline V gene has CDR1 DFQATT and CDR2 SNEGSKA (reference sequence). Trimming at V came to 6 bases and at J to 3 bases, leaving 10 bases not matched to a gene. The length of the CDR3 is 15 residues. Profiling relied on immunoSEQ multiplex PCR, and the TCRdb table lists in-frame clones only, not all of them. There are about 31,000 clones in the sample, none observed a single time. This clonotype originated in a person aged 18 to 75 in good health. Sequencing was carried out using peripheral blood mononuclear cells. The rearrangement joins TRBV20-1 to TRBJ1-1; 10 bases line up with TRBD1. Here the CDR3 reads CSAADRGRWDTEAFF. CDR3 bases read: TGCAGTGCAGCCGACAGGGGGCGATGGGACACTGAA.